The 10 T cell receptor beta chains reported below all come from one sample, sequenced in a study of blood T cell repertoires in COVID-19. This table comes from immunoSEQ multiplex PCR, and its TCRdb copy is limited to in-frame clones, with some not included. Here the sample spans approximately 260,000 clones, about 85% being singletons. Source material: PBMCs or T cells enriched from blood (not recorded which). The receptors shown here come from a woman in her fifties or sixties who had been exposed to COVID-19.

The chain recombines TRBV21-1 with TRBJ2-5; the D call TRBD1 from the table was never checked on the DNA. TRBV21-1 is labeled a pseudogene. CDR3 length: 13 amino acids. As DNA, the CDR3 is TGTGCCAGCGACCCCCAGGATCAAGAGACCCAGTACTTC. This sequence encodes CASDPQDQETQYF.

The chain recombines TRBV5-4 with TRBJ2-2, with 12 bases that match TRBD2. Losses at the gene ends were 1 base for V and 4 bases for J; bases not matched to a gene: 2. This CDR3 has 16 amino acids. The V gene's germline CDR1 is SGHNT and CDR2 YYREEE (reference sequence). The CDR3 loop reads CASSLPSGGATGELFF. DNA for the CDR3: TGTGCCAGCAGCTTGCCTAGCGGGGGGGCCACCGGGGAGCTGTTTTTT. Full variable domain (remainder filled in from reference TRBV5-4 and TRBJ2-2): ETGVTQSPTHLIKTRGQQVTLRCSSQSGHNTVSWYQQALGQGPQFIFQYYREEENGRGNFPPRFSGLQFPNYSSELNVNALELDDSALYLCASSLPSGGATGELFFGEGSRLTVL.

This chain uses TRBV7-3 with TRBJ2-5, with TRBD2 matching over 11 bases. Germline V gene data show CDR1 as SGHTA and CDR2 as FQGTGA. This CDR3 is built from 15 residues. The V gene end was trimmed by 6 bases and the J gene end by 2 bases; junction bases not matched to a gene: 5. The CDR3 region has the DNA TGTGCCAGCAGTCCTAGCGGGGGGCCTCAAGAGACCCAGTACTTC. This gives the protein CASSPSGGPQETQYF.

The V call is TRBV4-3, the J call TRBJ1-3; D not resolved. The CDR3 sequence is 14 residues long. Per the germline V gene, CDR1 is LGHNA and CDR2 is YSLEER. The V end lost 0 bases, the J end lost 6 bases, and 9 bases lay between the germline ends. CDR3 nucleotides: TGCGCCAGCAGCCAAGATACCAGGCTAAACACCATATATTTT. It specifies CASSQDTRLNTIYF.

V usage is TRBV6-5 and J usage is TRBJ2-5, with TRBD1 identical over 8 bases. The junction had 11 bases not matched to a gene; V was cut back by 6 bases and J by 5 bases. The CDR3 loop spans 15 amino acids. The germline V gene has CDR1 MNHEY and CDR2 SVGAGI. CDR3 sequence (DNA): TGTGCCAGCAGCCCAGGACAGGGTAGAATGGAGACCCAGTACTTC. This sequence encodes CASSPGQGRMETQYF.

The gene calls are TRBV19 and TRBJ2-3; 7 bases match TRBD1. Germline CDR1 LNHDA, CDR2 SQIVND (reference sequence). The CDR3 loop spans 13 amino acids. The junction had 3 bases not matched to a gene; V was cut back by 8 bases and J by 1 base. This CDR3 reads CASSGTGTDTQYF. The CDR3 DNA reads TGTGCCAGTTCCGGGACAGGCACAGATACGCAGTATTTT.

The rearrangement uses TRBV6-4 and TRBJ2-2, with 12 bases matching TRBD1. V gave up 5 bases and J gave up 6 bases; unmatched junction bases: 4. This CDR3 comprises 15 residues. Per the germline V gene, CDR1 is MRHNA and CDR2 is SNTAGT. The CDR3, as DNA: TGTGCCAGCAGTCCCGGGACAGGGGGCTCCGGGGAGCTGTTTTTT. This sequence encodes CASSPGTGGSGELFF.

J is TRBJ1-4 and V is TRBV19, with 7 bases lining up with TRBD1. With V trimmed by 3 bases and J by 2 bases, 0 bases remained unmatched. The CDR3 totals 14 residues. Germline V CDR1 and CDR2: LNHDA, SQIVND (reference sequence). As DNA, the CDR3 is TGTGCCAGTAGTATCAGGGGGACTAATGAAAAACTGTTTTTT. This gives the protein CASSIRGTNEKLFF.

V is TRBV30 and J is TRBJ1-2; D is possibly TRBD1 (5 bases). The CDR3 is 13 residues long. Germline assignment: CDR1 GTSNPN and CDR2 SVGIG (reference sequence). Deletions cut 8 bases from V and 4 bases from J, with 17 bases between. In DNA form, the CDR3 reads TGTGCCGGGACGGTCACAGGACCCTATGGCTACACCTTC. Translating it yields CAGTVTGPYGYTF.

J is TRBJ1-2 and V is TRBV5-6; no definite D call. The CDR3 contains 11 residues. V shed 2 bases and J shed 6 bases, with 5 bases lying between them. Germline V gene data show CDR1 as SGHDT and CDR2 as YYEEEE. In DNA, the CDR3 is TGTGCCAGCAGCTTCCAGGATGGCTACACCTTC. This sequence encodes CASSFQDGYTF.